The clone carrying this TCR beta chain was seen only a few times. The antigen remains undetermined. This may arise from a read error, as a much more abundant clone is one base away. The record originates from a study of post-analysis software for immune sequencing data. Prepared TCR beta cDNA libraries contained unique molecular identifiers. MiXCR, run by TCRdb on the PCR reads, gives a single entry per CDR3 protein. This table holds hundreds of thousands of distinct CDR3 sequences, 25% to 30% found once. This CDR3 comprises 16 residues. After removal of 2 bases from V and 2 bases from J, the junction contained 8 bases not matched to a gene. CDR1 and CDR2 (germline): DFQATT, SNEGSKA (reference sequence). The study, taken as a whole, reports: Five TRBV segments were significantly more frequent in patients than in controls. TRBV5-6, TRBV5-1 and TRBV20-1 were among these segments.

The sequenced sample was blood. This TCR came from a girl between 5 and 17 years old with multiple sclerosis. This sequence joins TRBV20-1 and TRBJ2-3; 9 positions match TRBD1. The DNA for the CDR3 is TGCAGTGCTAGACCTCGCCGGACAGGGGCCACAGATACGCAGTATTTT. The encoded protein is CSARPRRTGATDTQYF.